This T cell receptor beta chain emerged from a study of control samples from healthy donors and cancer patients. The sample holds one count of this clone. The CDR3 contains 17 residues. Trimming pared 6 bases from V and 2 bases from J, leaving 20 bases between. Per germline, CDR1 MNHEY and CDR2 SVGEGT. The protocol was immunoSEQ multiplex PCR, while the TCRdb copy is restricted to in-frame clones and leaves out a portion. The table has about 130,000 clones, around 94% seen once. This TCR was sampled from a man in his 60s with colorectal cancer. The specimen was PBMCs. This rearrangement joins TRBV6-2 or TRBV6-3 to TRBJ1-5, with D tentatively TRBD1 (6 bases). CDR3 sequence reads: CASSSDSRGTGNQPQHF. The CDR3 region has the DNA TGTGCCAGCAGCTCCGATTCCAGGGGCACGGGCAATCAGCCCCAGCATTTT.